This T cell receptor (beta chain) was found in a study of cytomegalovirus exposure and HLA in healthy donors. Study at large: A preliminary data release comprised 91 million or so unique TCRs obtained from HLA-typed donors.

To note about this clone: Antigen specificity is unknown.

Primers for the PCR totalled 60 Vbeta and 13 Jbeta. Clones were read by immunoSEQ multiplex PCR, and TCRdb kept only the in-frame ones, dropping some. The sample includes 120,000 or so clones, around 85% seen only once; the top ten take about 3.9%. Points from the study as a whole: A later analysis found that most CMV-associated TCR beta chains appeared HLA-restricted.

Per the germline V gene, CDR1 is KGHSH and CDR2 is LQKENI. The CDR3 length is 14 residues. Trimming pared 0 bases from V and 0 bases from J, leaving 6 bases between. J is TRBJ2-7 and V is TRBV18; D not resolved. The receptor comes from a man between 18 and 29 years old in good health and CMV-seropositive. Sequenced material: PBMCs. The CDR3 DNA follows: TGTGCCAGCTCACCACCCTACAGCTCCTACGAGCAGTACTTC. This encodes CASSPPYSSYEQYF.